The next 9 T cell receptor beta chains were all read from a single sample in a study of human T cells and chemical hapten exposure. In TCRdb, the RACE reads were re-called with MiXCR into one record per CDR3 protein. Of roughly 150,000 distinct CDR3 sequences listed, around a quarter are singletons. Sample time point: patch test 3, about 24 weeks after DPC sensitization. Treatment reported: therapeutic diphenylcyclopropenone sensitization with weekly scalp DPC. Sequenced material: whole blood, taken in connection with sensitization to the hapten diphenylcyclopropenone (DPC). The receptors were sampled from a woman in her late teens or twenties with alopecia areata. Some clones in this sample may be carry-over from other donors' samples.

This clonotype appeared a few times. The chain joins TRBV14 to TRBJ2-6; a possible D gene is TRBD2 (6 bases). The germline V and J ends were trimmed by 4 bases and 2 bases, with 12 bases remaining between them. Germline values: CDR1 SGHDN, CDR2 FVKESK. The CDR3 is 16 residues long. CDR3 sequence: CASSPKSGAGANVLTF. In DNA, the CDR3 is TGTGCCAGCAGCCCCAAGTCGGGGGCTGGGGCCAACGTCCTGACTTTC.

CDR3 in DNA: TGCAGCGTGGCACCGAGCCGGCGGGAACCGTTCACAGATACGCAGTATTTT. This sequence encodes CSVAPSRREPFTDTQYF. This chain joins TRBV29-1 and TRBJ2-3; weak D call: TRBD2 (6 bases). The CDR3 has 17 residues. CDR1 SQVTM and CDR2 ANQGSEA come from the germline V gene. Trimming cost V 6 bases and J 2 bases, with 24 bases left between them.

This clonotype was seen a handful of times. The V call is TRBV7-9, the J call TRBJ2-3; unclear D gene. Trimming removed 3 bases at V and 11 bases at J, with 9 bases between. In germline, CDR1 is SEHNR, CDR2 FQNEAQ (reference sequence). The CDR3 loop spans 11 amino acids. The CDR3 nucleotides read TGTGCCAGCAGCTTCCGTGACTTGCAGTATTTT. Translating it yields CASSFRDLQYF. Based on the CDR3 plus reference TRBV7-9 and TRBJ2-3, the full variable domain is DTGVSQNPRHKITKRGQNVTFRCDPISEHNRLYWYRQTLGQGPEFLTYFQNEAQLEKSRLLSDRFSAERPKGSFSTLEIQRTEQGDSAMYLCASSFRDLQYFGPGTRLTVL.

V and J are TRBV29-1 and TRBJ1-5; D gene unclear. Germline-derived CDR1 and CDR2 are SQVTM and ANQGSEA. CDR3 size: 13 residues. With 2 bases removed from V and 4 bases from J, the gap between germline ends came to 9 bases. The chain's CDR3 is CSVEIDRNQPQHF. In nucleotides, the CDR3 is TGCAGCGTTGAAATAGACCGAAATCAGCCCCAGCATTTT.

V is TRBV5-1 and J is TRBJ2-1; D not certain. Germline CDR1 reads SGHRS; CDR2 reads YFSETQ. This CDR3 comprises 12 residues. V lost 1 base, J lost 1 base, and 0 bases lay in between. CDR3 coding DNA: TGCGCCAGCAGCTTGTCCTACAATGAGCAGTTCTTC. Protein: CASSLSYNEQFF.

The J gene is TRBJ2-7, the V gene TRBV7-2; 11 bases line up with TRBD2. This CDR3 is 18 amino acids long. With V trimmed by 4 bases and J by 0 bases, 11 bases remained unmatched. Looked up from germline, CDR1 is SGHTA and CDR2 is FQGNSA. This CDR3 is CASSSTGLAERSSYEQYF. As DNA, the CDR3 is TGTGCCAGCAGCTCCACGGGACTAGCGGAGAGAAGCTCCTACGAGCAGTACTTC.

V is TRBV6-2 or TRBV6-3 and J is TRBJ1-5, with 9 positions matching TRBD1. V trimming: 6 bases; J trimming: 5 bases; junction bases outside the gene matches: 8. Per germline, CDR1 MNHEY and CDR2 SVGEGT. The length of the CDR3 is 15 residues. The CDR3 DNA is TGTGCCAGCAGGAAACCGGGACAGGGCCATCAGCCCCAGCATTTT. As protein: CASRKPGQGHQPQHF.

The chain links TRBV7-2 to TRBJ2-3; TRBD2 aligns across 14 bases. V dropped 6 bases and J dropped 6; count of bases not matched to a gene: 11. This CDR3 comprises 17 residues. Germline-derived CDR1 and CDR2 are SGHTA and FQGNSA. As DNA, the CDR3 is TGTGCCAGCAGACAAACCCCCGGACTAGCGGGGGGTGATACGCAGTATTTT. It encodes CASRQTPGLAGGDTQYF. Full variable domain (outside the CDR3, taken from reference TRBV7-2 and TRBJ2-3): GAGVSQSPSNKVTEKGKDVELRCDPISGHTALYWYRQSLGQGLEFLIYFQGNSAPDKSGLPSDRFSAERTGGSVSTLTIQRTQQEDSAVYLCASRQTPGLAGGDTQYFGPGTRLTVL.

The sample holds a few counts of this clonotype. This chain connects TRBV4-2 to TRBJ1-5, with 8 bases lining up with TRBD1. The CDR3 is 17 amino acids. Germline V gene sequence: CDR1 LGHNA, CDR2 YNFKEQ. Trimming took 0 bases from V and 6 from J; bases not matched to a gene: 10. The DNA for the CDR3 is TGTGCCAGCAGCCAAGAGTCGGGCAGGGGGCTCGGTCAGCCCCAGCATTTT. The encoded protein is CASSQESGRGLGQPQHF.